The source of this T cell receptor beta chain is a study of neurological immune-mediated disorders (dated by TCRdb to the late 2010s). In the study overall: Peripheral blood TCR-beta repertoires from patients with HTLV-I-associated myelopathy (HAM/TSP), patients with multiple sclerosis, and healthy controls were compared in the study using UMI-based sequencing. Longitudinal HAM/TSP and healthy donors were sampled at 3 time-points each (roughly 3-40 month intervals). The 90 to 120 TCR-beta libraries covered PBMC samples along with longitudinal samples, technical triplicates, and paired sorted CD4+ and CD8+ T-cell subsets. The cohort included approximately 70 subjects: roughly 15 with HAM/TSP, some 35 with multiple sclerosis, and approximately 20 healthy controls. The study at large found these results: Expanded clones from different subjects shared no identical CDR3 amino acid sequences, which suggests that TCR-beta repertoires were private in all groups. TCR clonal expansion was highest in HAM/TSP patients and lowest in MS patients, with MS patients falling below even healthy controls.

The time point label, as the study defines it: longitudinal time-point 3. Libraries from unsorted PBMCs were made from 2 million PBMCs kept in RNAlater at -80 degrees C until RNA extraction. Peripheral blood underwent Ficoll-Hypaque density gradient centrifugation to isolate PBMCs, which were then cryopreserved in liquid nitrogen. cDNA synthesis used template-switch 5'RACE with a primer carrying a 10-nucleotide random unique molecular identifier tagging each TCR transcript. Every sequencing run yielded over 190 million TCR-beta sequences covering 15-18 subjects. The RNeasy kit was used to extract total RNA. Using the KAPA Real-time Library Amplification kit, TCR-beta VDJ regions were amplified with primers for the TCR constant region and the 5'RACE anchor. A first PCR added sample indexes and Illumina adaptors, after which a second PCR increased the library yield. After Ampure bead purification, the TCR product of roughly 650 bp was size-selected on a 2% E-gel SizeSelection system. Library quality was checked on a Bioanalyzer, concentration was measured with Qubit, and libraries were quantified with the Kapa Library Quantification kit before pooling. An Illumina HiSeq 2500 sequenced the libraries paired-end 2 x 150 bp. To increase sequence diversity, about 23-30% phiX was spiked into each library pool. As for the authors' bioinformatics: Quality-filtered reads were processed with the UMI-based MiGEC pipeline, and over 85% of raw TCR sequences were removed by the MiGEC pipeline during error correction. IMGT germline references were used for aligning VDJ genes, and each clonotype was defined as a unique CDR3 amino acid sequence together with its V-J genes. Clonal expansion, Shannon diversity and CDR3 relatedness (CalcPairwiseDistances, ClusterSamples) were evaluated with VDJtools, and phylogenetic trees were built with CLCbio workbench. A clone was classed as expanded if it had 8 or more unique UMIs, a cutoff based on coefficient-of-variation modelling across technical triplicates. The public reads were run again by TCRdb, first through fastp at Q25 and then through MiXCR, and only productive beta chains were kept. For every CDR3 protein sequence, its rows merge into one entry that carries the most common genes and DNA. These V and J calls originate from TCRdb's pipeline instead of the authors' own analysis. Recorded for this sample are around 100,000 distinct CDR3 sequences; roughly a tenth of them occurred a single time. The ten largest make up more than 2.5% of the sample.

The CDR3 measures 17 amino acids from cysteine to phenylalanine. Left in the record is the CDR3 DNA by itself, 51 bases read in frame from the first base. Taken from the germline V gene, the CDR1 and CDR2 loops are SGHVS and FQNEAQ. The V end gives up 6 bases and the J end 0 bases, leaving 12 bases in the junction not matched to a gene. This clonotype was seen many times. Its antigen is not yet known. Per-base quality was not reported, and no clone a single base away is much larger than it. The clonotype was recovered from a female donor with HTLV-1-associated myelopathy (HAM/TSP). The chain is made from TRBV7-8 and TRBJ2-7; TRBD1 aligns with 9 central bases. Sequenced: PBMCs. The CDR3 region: CASSPGTGTSYSYEQYF. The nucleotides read TGTGCCAGCAGTCCCGGGACAGGGACGAGCTACTCCTACGAGCAGTACTTC.